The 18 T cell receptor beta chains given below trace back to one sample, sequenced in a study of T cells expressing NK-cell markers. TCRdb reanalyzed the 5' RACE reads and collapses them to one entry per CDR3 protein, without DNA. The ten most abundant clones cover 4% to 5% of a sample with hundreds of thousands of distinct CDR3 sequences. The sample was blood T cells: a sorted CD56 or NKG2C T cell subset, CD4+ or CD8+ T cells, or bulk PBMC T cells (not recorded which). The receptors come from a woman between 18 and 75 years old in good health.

CDR3 amino acids: CASSLLRQNTGELFF. This chain uses TRBV5-1 with TRBJ2-2. This CDR3 region has 15 residues. The germline gives CDR1 SGHRS, CDR2 YFSETQ.

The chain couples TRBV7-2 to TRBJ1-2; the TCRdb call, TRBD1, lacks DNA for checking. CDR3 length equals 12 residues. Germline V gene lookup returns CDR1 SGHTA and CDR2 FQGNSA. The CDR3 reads CASSLGQGGYTF. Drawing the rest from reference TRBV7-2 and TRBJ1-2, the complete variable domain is GAGVSQSPSNKVTEKGKDVELRCDPISGHTALYWYRQSLGQGLEFLIYFQGNSAPDKSGLPSDRFSAERTGGSVSTLTIQRTQQEDSAVYLCASSLGQGGYTFGSGTRLTVV.

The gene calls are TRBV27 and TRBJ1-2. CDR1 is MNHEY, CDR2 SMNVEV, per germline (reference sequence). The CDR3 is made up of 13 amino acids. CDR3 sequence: CASSLWAGYGYTF.

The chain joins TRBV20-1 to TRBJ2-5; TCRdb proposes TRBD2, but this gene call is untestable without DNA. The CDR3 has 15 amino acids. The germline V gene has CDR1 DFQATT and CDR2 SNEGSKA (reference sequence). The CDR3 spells CSAPRLAEVQETQYF.

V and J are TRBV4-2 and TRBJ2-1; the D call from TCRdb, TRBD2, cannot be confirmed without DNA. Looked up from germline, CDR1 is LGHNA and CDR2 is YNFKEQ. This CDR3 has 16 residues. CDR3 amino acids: CASSQGDSGINNEQFF.

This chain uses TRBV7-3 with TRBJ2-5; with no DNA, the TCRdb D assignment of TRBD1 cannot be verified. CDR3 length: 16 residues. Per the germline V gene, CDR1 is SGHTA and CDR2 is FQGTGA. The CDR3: CASSLRGGASQETQYF.

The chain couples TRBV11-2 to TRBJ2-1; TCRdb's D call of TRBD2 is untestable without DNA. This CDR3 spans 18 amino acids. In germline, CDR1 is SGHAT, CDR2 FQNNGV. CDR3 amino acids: CASSPEVRTSGRGNEQFF. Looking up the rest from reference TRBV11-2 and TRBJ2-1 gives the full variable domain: EAGVAQSPRYKIIEKRQSVAFWCNPISGHATLYWYQQILGQGPKLLIQFQNNGVVDDSQLPKDRFSAERLKGVDSTLKIQPAKLEDSAVYLCASSPEVRTSGRGNEQFFGPGTRLTVL.

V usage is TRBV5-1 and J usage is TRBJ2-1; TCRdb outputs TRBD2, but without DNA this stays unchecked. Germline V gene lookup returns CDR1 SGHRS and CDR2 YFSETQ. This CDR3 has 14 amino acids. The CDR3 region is CASSLSGGDNEQFF. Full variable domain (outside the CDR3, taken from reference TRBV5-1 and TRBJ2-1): KAGVTQTPRYLIKTRGQQVTLSCSPISGHRSVSWYQQTPGQGLQFLFEYFSETQRNKGNFPGRFSGRQFSNSRSEMNVSTLELGDSALYLCASSLSGGDNEQFFGPGTRLTVL.

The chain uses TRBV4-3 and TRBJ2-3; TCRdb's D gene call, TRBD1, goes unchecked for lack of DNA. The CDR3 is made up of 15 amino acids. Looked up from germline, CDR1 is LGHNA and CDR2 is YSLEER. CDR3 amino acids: CASSQGQGGPDTQYF.

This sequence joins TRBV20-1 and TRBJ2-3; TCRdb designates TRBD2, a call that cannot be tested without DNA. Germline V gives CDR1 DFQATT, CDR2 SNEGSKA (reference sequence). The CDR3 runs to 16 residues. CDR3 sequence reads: CSARPVSGPSTDTQYF.

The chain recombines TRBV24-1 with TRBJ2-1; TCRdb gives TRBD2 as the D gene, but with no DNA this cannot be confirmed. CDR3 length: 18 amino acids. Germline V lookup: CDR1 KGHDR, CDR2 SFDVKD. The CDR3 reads CATSDLPSSSGSSNEQFF.

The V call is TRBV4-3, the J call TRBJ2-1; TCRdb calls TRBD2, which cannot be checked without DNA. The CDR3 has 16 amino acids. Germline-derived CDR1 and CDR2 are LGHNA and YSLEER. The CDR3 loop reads CASSHREGLAGVEQFF.

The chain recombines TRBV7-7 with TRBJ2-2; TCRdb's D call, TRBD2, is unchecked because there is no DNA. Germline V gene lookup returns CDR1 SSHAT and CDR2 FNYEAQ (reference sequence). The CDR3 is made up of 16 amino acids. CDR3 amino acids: CASSSGWAPGAGELFF.

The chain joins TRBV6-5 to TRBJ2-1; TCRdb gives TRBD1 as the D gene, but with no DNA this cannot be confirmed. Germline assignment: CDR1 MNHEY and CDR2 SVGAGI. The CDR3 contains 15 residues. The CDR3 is CASSYSTGQGNEQFF.

CDR3 region: CASSARQVNYGYTF. J is TRBJ1-2 and V is TRBV9. This CDR3 has 14 residues. Germline CDR1 reads SGDLS; CDR2 reads YYNGEE.

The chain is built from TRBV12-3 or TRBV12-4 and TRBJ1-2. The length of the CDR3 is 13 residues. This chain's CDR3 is CASTAATGYGYTF.

The CDR3 is CSAIPGGDTQYF. The J gene is TRBJ2-3, the V gene TRBV20-1; there is no DNA to check the TCRdb D call of TRBD2. Germline lookup yields CDR1 DFQATT and CDR2 SNEGSKA (reference sequence). This CDR3 spans 12 amino acids.

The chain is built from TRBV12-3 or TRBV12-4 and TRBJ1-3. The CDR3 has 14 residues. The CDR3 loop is CASSFRNSGNTIYF.